This TCR beta chain came from a study of shared clonotypes between healthy human individuals. CDR3 length: 15 residues. The germline V and J ends were trimmed by 0 bases and 0 bases, with 3 bases remaining between them. The germline CDR1 and CDR2 sequences are SGHTA and FQGNSA. Repertoires were generated with immunoSEQ multiplex PCR, while TCRdb's copy carries only in-frame clones and drops some. The sample consists of about 2 million clones, around 96% of them appearing once. CD45RO-negative cells were positively selected for CCR7, leaving out terminally differentiated effector memory CD45RA+ cells.

Sequences were obtained from naive CD8+ T cells sorted from blood. This sequence was found in a man aged 18 to 30 in good health. The rearrangement uses TRBV7-2 and TRBJ1-6, with D unclear. DNA for the CDR3: TGTGCCAGCAGCTTAGCTAGCTCCTATAATTCACCCCTCCACTTT. Translation gives CASSLASSYNSPLHF.